These 30 T cell receptor beta chains were sequenced from one sample in a study of CD8 T cells in Susac syndrome. Random hexamers were used to reverse transcribe an amount of about 0.45 to 1 ug RNA. TCRdb re-called the immunoSEQ multiplex PCR reads with MiXCR, one entry per CDR3 protein. The data contain about 190,000 distinct CDR3 sequences, roughly 94% of them singletons. What was sequenced was CD8+ T cells from PBMCs. These receptors all stem from a human donor with Susac syndrome.

The chain uses TRBV4-2 and TRBJ2-1; no clear D. Germline V gene sequence: CDR1 LGHNA, CDR2 YNFKEQ. With 1 base removed from V and 0 bases from J, the gap between germline ends came to 7 bases. CDR3 length equals 15 residues. The CDR3 DNA sequence: TGTGCCAGCAGCCAAGCTAGTAGCTCCTACAATGAGCAGTTCTTC. It encodes CASSQASSSYNEQFF.

For the CDR3, the DNA is TGTGCCAGCAGCTCATCCAGACTAGCGGGAGGGGCCAATGAGCAGTTCTTC. Its protein is CASSSSRLAGGANEQFF. The chain carries TRBV7-9 and TRBJ2-1; 14 nucleotides align to TRBD2. This CDR3 has 17 amino acids. CDR1 and CDR2 (germline): SEHNR, FQNEAQ (reference sequence). Trimming cost V 4 bases and J 6 bases; bases outside gene matches: 8.

CDR3 sequence (DNA): TGTGCCAGCAGTTACGATCAGGGAAATGAGCAGTTCTTC. Its translation is CASSYDQGNEQFF. The gene calls are TRBV6-5 and TRBJ2-1, with D possibly TRBD1 on 5 matching bases. The CDR3 runs to 13 residues. Per the germline V gene, CDR1 is MNHEY and CDR2 is SVGAGI. V was pared by 2 bases and J by 7 bases, with 9 bases between.

V and J are TRBV7-8 and TRBJ1-5, with 7 bases that match TRBD1. This CDR3 contains 18 residues. J lost 0 bases, V lost 2 bases, and 10 bases had no gene match. Germline V gives CDR1 SGHVS, CDR2 FQNEAQ. This CDR3 is CASSLIAAGQHSNQPQHF. The CDR3, as DNA: TGTGCCAGCAGCTTAATAGCTGCGGGACAGCATAGCAATCAGCCCCAGCATTTT.

The chain joins TRBV4-1 to TRBJ2-1; 8 positions match TRBD2. Losses at the gene ends were 1 base for V and 3 bases for J; bases not matched to a gene: 8. Per the germline V gene, CDR1 is MGHRA and CDR2 is YSYEKL. The CDR3 spans 17 residues. This CDR3 reads CASSQATSGSLYNEQFF. The DNA of the CDR3 is TGCGCCAGCAGCCAAGCCACTAGCGGCAGCCTCTACAATGAGCAGTTCTTC.

J is TRBJ2-3 and V is TRBV7-9, with 7 bases matching TRBD2. J was trimmed by 3 bases and V by 7 bases; bases with no gene match: 7. Germline V gene lookup returns CDR1 SEHNR and CDR2 FQNEAQ (reference sequence). This CDR3 spans 14 amino acids. The CDR3 DNA follows: TGTGCCAGCACCTCGGGAGGTTCTACAGATACGCAGTATTTT. As protein: CASTSGGSTDTQYF.

CDR3 nucleotide sequence: TGTGCCAGCAGTTTAGGCTACGCACGGTCCTCAAGGGAAGCTTTCTTT. Translation: CASSLGYARSSREAFF. The genes are TRBV28 and TRBJ1-1; D is unresolved. Trimming cost V 2 bases and J 8 bases, with 21 bases left between them. Germline CDR1 MDHEN, CDR2 SYDVKM. The CDR3 loop spans 16 amino acids.

This chain links TRBV11-2 with TRBJ2-3; D ambiguous. Germline-derived CDR1 and CDR2 are SGHAT and FQNNGV. V was clipped by 0 bases and J by 2 bases, with 15 bases between them. The CDR3 has 17 amino acids. CDR3 residues: CASSLDESGTYTDTQYF. The CDR3 region has the DNA TGTGCCAGCAGCTTAGACGAGTCCGGAACCTACACAGATACGCAGTATTTT.

The chain recombines TRBV7-8 with TRBJ2-3; D is unresolved. The germline V and J ends were trimmed by 1 base and 3 bases, with 11 bases remaining between them. Germline-derived CDR1 and CDR2 are SGHVS and FQNEAQ. The CDR3 runs to 15 residues. The CDR3 sequence: CASSLGAGLTDTQYF. The CDR3 nucleotides are TGTGCCAGCAGCTTAGGGGCAGGCCTAACAGATACGCAGTATTTT.

This chain links TRBV15 with TRBJ2-7; 9 positions match TRBD1. Germline V CDR1 and CDR2: LNHNV, YYDKDF (reference sequence). The CDR3 totals 14 residues. Trimming cost V 5 bases and J 3 bases; bases outside gene matches: 5. The CDR3 loop reads CATSGGQGFYEQYF. DNA for the CDR3: TGTGCCACCAGCGGGGGACAGGGTTTCTACGAGCAGTACTTC.

The gene calls are TRBV29-1 and TRBJ1-2, with no clear D. The V end lost 0 bases, the J end lost 4 bases, and 24 bases lay between the germline ends. The CDR3 consists of 18 residues. The germline gives CDR1 SQVTM, CDR2 ANQGSEA. The CDR3 region is CSVEEYTTGPLASYGYTF. The CDR3 bases are TGCAGCGTTGAAGAGTATACCACTGGCCCCCTTGCAAGCTATGGCTACACCTTC.

The chain links TRBV7-9 to TRBJ2-7; no clear D. The germline gives CDR1 SEHNR, CDR2 FQNEAQ (reference sequence). V was pared by 7 bases and J by 4 bases, with 14 bases between. This CDR3 has 13 residues. The CDR3 here is CASTPALGYEQYF. The CDR3 DNA follows: TGTGCCAGCACCCCCGCCCTAGGTTACGAGCAGTACTTC.

CDR3 residues: CASSSSRDRVAKNIQYF. CDR3 DNA sequence: TGTGCCAGCAGCTCGTCCCGGGACAGAGTAGCCAAAAACATTCAGTACTTC. The chain has TRBV7-8 and TRBJ2-4; 7 positions agree with TRBD1. The V gene end was trimmed by 4 bases and the J gene end by 0 bases; junction bases not matched to a gene: 9. The CDR3 has 17 amino acids. Germline V CDR1 and CDR2: SGHVS, FQNEAQ.

CDR3 loop: CASRVAGNTDTQYF. The CDR3 nucleotides are TGTGCCAGCAGGGTGGCAGGGAACACAGATACGCAGTATTTT. V gene TRBV7-9 combines with J gene TRBJ2-3, with D perhaps matching TRBD1 (5 bases). V was trimmed by 6 bases and J by 2 bases, leaving 12 bases between them. The length of the CDR3 is 14 residues. The germline V gene has CDR1 SEHNR and CDR2 FQNEAQ (reference sequence).

The genes are TRBV7-8 and TRBJ2-5; 10 nucleotides align to TRBD2. This CDR3 comprises 15 residues. V shed 3 bases and J 2 bases; nucleotides not matched to a gene: 3. Germline CDR1 and CDR2: SGHVS and FQNEAQ. The CDR3 nucleotides are TGTGCCAGCAGCTTCAAGCGGGGGGGACAAGAGACCCAGTACTTC. It codes for CASSFKRGGQETQYF. Variable domain in full (rest from reference TRBV7-8 and TRBJ2-5): GAGVSQSPRYKVAKRGQDVALRCDPISGHVSLFWYQQALGQGPEFLTYFQNEAQLDKSGLPSDRFFAERPEGSVSTLKIQRTQQEDSAVYLCASSFKRGGQETQYFGPGTRLLVL.

This clonotype was detected once. The rearrangement links TRBV6-5 to TRBJ2-3; TRBD2 aligns across 11 bases. This CDR3 comprises 17 residues. Germline V gene sequence: CDR1 MNHEY, CDR2 SVGAGI. Trimming removed 0 bases from V and 4 bases from J; junction bases left unmatched: 6. The CDR3 protein is CASSYSPLAGGSDTQYF. The CDR3 DNA reads as TGTGCCAGCAGTTACTCACCGCTAGCGGGGGGCTCAGATACGCAGTATTTT.

Notes on this clonotype: A read error is likely, as this CDR3 ends without the conserved phenylalanine or tryptophan. No DNA is shown, since the ends of the CDR3 on it are uncertain; the CDR3 is the one TCRdb lists. The V call is TRBV7-9, the J call TRBJ2-1; the table's D call, TRBD2, was not checked against the DNA. The germline V gene has CDR1 SEHNR and CDR2 FQNEAQ (reference sequence). With termini counted, the CDR3 has 12 amino acids. The CDR3 reads CASSLSGGLDGV.

The chain uses TRBV4-1 and TRBJ1-1; tentative D call: TRBD1 (5 bases). With 4 bases removed from V and 0 bases from J, the gap between germline ends came to 9 bases. Germline CDR1 reads MGHRA; CDR2 reads YSYEKL. The CDR3 length is 14 residues. This chain's CDR3 is CASSPRDVNTEAFF. CDR3 bases: TGCGCCAGCAGCCCCAGGGATGTGAACACTGAAGCTTTCTTT.

The chain uses TRBV7-2 and TRBJ1-2; D might be TRBD1 (5 bases). Per germline, CDR1 SGHTA and CDR2 FQGNSA. Deletions cut 4 bases from V and 2 bases from J, with 14 bases between. The CDR3 length is 15 residues. In DNA, the CDR3 is TGTGCCAGCAGCTCCACCGGGACGACGAACTATGGCTACACCTTC. Protein product: CASSSTGTTNYGYTF.

This clonotype was observed once. This chain connects TRBV3-1 to TRBJ1-2; D gene ambiguous. This CDR3 is 11 amino acids long. Germline V gene sequence: CDR1 LGHDT, CDR2 YNNKEL (reference sequence). V was pared by 0 bases and J by 13 bases, with 9 bases between. CDR3 residues: CASSQEGRFTF. CDR3 bases: TGTGCCAGCAGCCAAGAGGGTCGTTTCACCTTC. The variable domain in full, completed from reference TRBV3-1 and TRBJ1-2, reads DTAVSQTPKYLVTQMGNDKSIKCEQNLGHDTMYWYKQDSKKFLKIMFSYNNKELIINETVPNRFSPKSPDKAHLNLHINSLELGDSAVYFCASSQEGRFTFGSGTRLTVV.

V is TRBV18 and J is TRBJ2-5; D is possibly TRBD2 (6 bases). The CDR3 contains 15 residues. The V gene lost 0 bases and the J gene lost 5 bases, with 13 bases spanning the gap. Germline V lookup: CDR1 KGHSH, CDR2 LQKENI. CDR3 DNA: TGTGCCAGCTCACCACCGGGACTTTGGAGGGAGACCCAGTACTTC. Protein: CASSPPGLWRETQYF. Based on the CDR3 plus reference TRBV18 and TRBJ2-5, the full variable domain is NAGVMQNPRHLVRRRGQEARLRCSPMKGHSHVYWYRQLPEEGLKFMVYLQKENIIDESGMPKERFSAEFPKEGPSILRIQQVVRGDSAAYFCASSPPGLWRETQYFGPGTRLLVL.

CDR3 amino acids: CASSYSDTGGYTF. In DNA, the CDR3 is TGTGCCAGCAGTTACTCAGACACGGGTGGCTACACCTTC. V is TRBV6-5 and J is TRBJ1-2; D is unresolved. CDR1 and CDR2 (germline): MNHEY, SVGAGI. Trimming left V 0 bases short and J 7 bases short, with 9 bases between. The CDR3 runs 13 residues.

The genes are TRBV13 and TRBJ2-5; tentative D call: TRBD2 (5 bases). The CDR3 contains 12 residues. Trimming cost V 7 bases and J 5 bases, with 11 bases left between them. The germline CDR1 and CDR2 sequences are PRHDT and FYEKMQ (reference sequence). The CDR3 nucleotides read TGTGCCAGCAAATCTGGGGAGGAGACCCAGTACTTC. This sequence encodes CASKSGEETQYF.

This rearrangement joins TRBV21-1 to TRBJ2-7; the table's D call of TRBD1 was not tested on the DNA. TRBV21-1 is a listed pseudogene. The CDR3 loop spans 14 amino acids. CDR3 DNA: TGTGCCAGCAGCAAACGGGCGAATCCCTACGAGCAGTACTTC. Amino acids: CASSKRANPYEQYF.

This chain joins TRBV3-1 and TRBJ1-3; D is unresolved. This CDR3 has 15 residues. Germline CDR1 is LGHDT and CDR2 is YNNKEL (reference sequence). V lost 5 bases to trimming and J lost 1 base, with 12 bases between them. Here the CDR3 DNA reads TGTGCCAGCAGCAAACGACCACAATCTGGAAACACCATATATTTT. Encoded protein: CASSKRPQSGNTIYF.

The chain links TRBV20-1 to TRBJ2-1; D may be TRBD2 (6 bases). V was trimmed by 5 bases and J by 1 base, leaving 15 bases between them. This CDR3 spans 15 amino acids. Per the germline V gene, CDR1 is DFQATT and CDR2 is SNEGSKA (reference sequence). CDR3 loop: CSAVAGSLSYNEQFF. In DNA form, the CDR3 reads TGCAGTGCTGTTGCCGGGAGTCTGTCCTACAATGAGCAGTTCTTC.

The chain links TRBV28 to TRBJ1-3; weak D call: TRBD1 (5 bases). Germline CDR1 and CDR2: MDHEN and SYDVKM. V was pared by 6 bases and J by 1 base, with 10 bases between. The CDR3 contains 14 residues. Here the CDR3 DNA reads TGTGCCAGCAGCGGGGGAGAGTCTGGAAACACCATATATTTT. Its translation: CASSGGESGNTIYF.

The rearrangement links TRBV9 to TRBJ1-4; D uncertain. The V gene's germline CDR1 is SGDLS and CDR2 YYNGEE. The CDR3 runs to 14 residues. V was trimmed by 0 bases and J by 8 bases, leaving 11 bases between them. The CDR3 coding sequence is TGTGCCAGCAGCGTAGGGAGTGGCGTGGAAAAACTGTTTTTT. It yields the protein CASSVGSGVEKLFF.

The rearrangement links TRBV5-6 to TRBJ2-2, with D tentatively TRBD2 (5 bases). From germline, CDR1 is SGHDT and CDR2 YYEEEE. The CDR3 length is 16 residues. Between the trimmed V and J ends, which lost 1 base and 0 bases, there was a span of 10 bases. The CDR3 loop is CASSLLALANTGELFF. The CDR3 DNA follows: TGTGCCAGCAGCTTGCTAGCCCTAGCGAACACCGGGGAGCTGTTTTTT.

This clonotype is a singleton in its sample. The chain couples TRBV25-1 to TRBJ1-2, with unresolved D. This CDR3 region has 15 residues. Deletions cut 3 bases from V and 0 bases from J, with 11 bases between. Germline assignment: CDR1 MGHDK and CDR2 SYGVNS. Here the CDR3 DNA reads TGTGCCAGCAGTGAGAACGTAGTTCCTAACTATGGCTACACCTTC. Protein product: CASSENVVPNYGYTF.